This T cell receptor beta chain is drawn from a study of shared clonotypes between healthy human individuals. Profiling relied on immunoSEQ multiplex PCR, and the TCRdb table lists in-frame clones only, not all of them. Altogether roughly 2.5 million clones are present, 85% to 95% being singletons, with the ten largest covering about 0.13%. Sequencing input: naive CD4+ T cells sorted from blood. The subset: CD45RA+ positively selected. This clonotype was obtained from a young man in good health.

DNA for the CDR3: TGTGCCAGCGGCTTGGGACTGAACACCGGGGAGCTGTTTTTT. This sequence encodes CASGLGLNTGELFF. The rearrangement joins TRBV5-3 to TRBJ2-2; D may be TRBD2 (6 bases). TRBV5-3 is marked as an open reading frame, function uncertain. The V end lost 8 bases, the J end lost 1 base, and 12 bases lay between the germline ends. CDR3 length: 14 amino acids.